The text below deals with one T cell receptor beta chain. No antigen is known for it. These data are taken from a study of shared clonotypes between healthy human individuals. Study summary: Contributing individuals were two females and a few males aged 18 to 49. Study findings and constraints: In a few donors, around 4.5% of naive CD4 clonotypes appeared in common. Donor clonotype sharing was expected to depend on sequencing depth.

Trimming took off 2 bases at V and 6 bases at J, with 12 bases between the two ends. The CDR3 is 13 residues long. Germline V gives CDR1 SGDLS, CDR2 YYNGEE. Clones were read by immunoSEQ multiplex PCR, and TCRdb kept only the in-frame ones, dropping some. Among roughly 2.2 million clones listed, approximately 93% were seen once. Adults of Caucasian background living in Nashville, Tennessee made up all donors. The sequencing input was naive CD4+ T cells from PBMCs. Subset noted: CD45RA+ positively selected. The source of this sequence is a man aged 18-30 years in good health. Some clones in this sample may be carry-over from other donors' samples. J is TRBJ2-7 and V is TRBV9; D is ambiguous. This chain's CDR3 is CASSVLGYGEQYF. The CDR3 DNA sequence: TGTGCCAGCAGCGTTTTGGGGTATGGCGAGCAGTACTTC.